This TCR beta chain was documented in a study of beta chain features in type 1 diabetes. Across the whole study: Investigators examined around 110 million sorted cells across all samples. Notes on the study in general: There was a moderate but significant shortening of TCRB CDR3s in all four CD4+ subsets of Type 1 diabetes patients. For patients, the naive, central memory and Treg TCRB repertoires appeared more alike than for healthy donors.

The ends lost 5 bases at V and 6 bases at J; junction bases unmatched: 7. The CDR3 contains 14 residues. Germline lookup yields CDR1 SGDLS and CDR2 YYNGEE. TCRB transcripts that were expressed got sequenced, as all of the isolated RNA had been reverse transcribed. Assay: immunoSEQ multiplex PCR; the TCRdb copy retains only in-frame clones and omits some. This sample carries about 150,000 clones, 8.5% to 14% of them seen once, and the ten largest clones take about 1.9%. This clone was picked up a small number of times. What it recognizes is unknown. CD4+ cells of the naive, central memory, regulatory and stem cell-like memory types were sorted via CD45RO/CCR7/CD25/CD127/CD95/CD27.

The gene calls are TRBV9 and TRBJ2-3, with 9 bases aligning to TRBD1. The receptor was isolated from a man aged 18 to 35 in good health. The specimen sequenced was central memory CD4+ T cells from blood. In DNA form, the CDR3 reads TGTGCCAGCAGTCGGGACAGGGATGTCGATACGCAGTATTTT. Translation gives CASSRDRDVDTQYF. Filled out from reference TRBV9 and TRBJ2-3, the complete variable domain reads DSGVTQTPKHLITATGQRVTLRCSPRSGDLSVYWYQQSLDQGLQFLIQYYNGEERAKGNILERFSAQQFPDLHSELNLSSLELGDSALYFCASSRDRDVDTQYFGPGTRLTVL.